Detailed here is one T cell receptor (beta chain). Its specificity is unknown. As for time point: blood 2 weeks post-SBRT. Treatment denoted: 15 Gy SBRT to primary tumor, nephrectomy 4 weeks later. Radiation-treated patients gave blood at baseline, week 2 and week 4. This renal cell carcinoma was of the clear cell type. Germline V gene lookup returns CDR1 SEHNR and CDR2 FQNEAQ (reference sequence). Trimming removed 5 bases from V and 5 bases from J, with 13 bases in between. The CDR3 loop spans 13 amino acids. The source of the sample is a study of radiation and T cells in renal cell carcinoma. Background on the study: Nephrectomy followed 15 Gy stereotactic body radiation by 4 weeks.

The repertoire was sequenced with immunoSEQ multiplex PCR; TCRdb's copy has only in-frame clones and lacks some. Found here are some 150,000 clones, 80% to 90% of them singletons; the top ten hold over 10%. Study outcomes and limitations: Top tumor clonotypes rose in blood 2 weeks post-radiation, then contracted.

The specimen comprised blood, sampled from a patient whose treatment included radiotherapy and nephrectomy. The genes are TRBV7-9 and TRBJ2-7; a weak D match, TRBD1 (5 bases). The receptor was derived from a woman between 45 and 65 years old with renal cell carcinoma. As DNA, the CDR3 is TGTGCCAGCAGCCCACTGGACACCGACGAGCAGTACTTC. It encodes CASSPLDTDEQYF.